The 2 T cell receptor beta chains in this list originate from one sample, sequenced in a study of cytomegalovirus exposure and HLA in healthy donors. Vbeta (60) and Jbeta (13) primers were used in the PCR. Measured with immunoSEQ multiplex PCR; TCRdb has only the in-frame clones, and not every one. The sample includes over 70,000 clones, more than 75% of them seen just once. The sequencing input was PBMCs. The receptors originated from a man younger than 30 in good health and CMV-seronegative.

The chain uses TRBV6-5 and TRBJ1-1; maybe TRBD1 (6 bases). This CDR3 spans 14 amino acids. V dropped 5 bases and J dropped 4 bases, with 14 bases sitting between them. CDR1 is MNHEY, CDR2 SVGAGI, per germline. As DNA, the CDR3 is TGTGCCAGCAGTAAAGGCCAGGGGTCCACTGAAGCTTTCTTT. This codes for CASSKGQGSTEAFF.

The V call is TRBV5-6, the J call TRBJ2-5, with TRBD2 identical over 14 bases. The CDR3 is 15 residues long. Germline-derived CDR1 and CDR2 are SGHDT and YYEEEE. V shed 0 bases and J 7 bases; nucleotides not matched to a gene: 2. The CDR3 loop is CASSLEGTSGGTQYF. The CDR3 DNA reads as TGTGCCAGCAGCTTGGAGGGGACTAGCGGGGGGACCCAGTACTTC.